This TCR beta chain was sequenced for a study of shared clonotypes between healthy human individuals. Whole-study findings and limits: Some naive CD4 clonotypes, roughly 5%, turned up in common across a handful of donors.

Clones were read by immunoSEQ multiplex PCR, and TCRdb kept only the in-frame ones, dropping some. The profile shows around 1,100,000 clones, approximately 75% of them singletons. Comment on this clone: Antigen unknown.

Germline V gives CDR1 MNHEY, CDR2 SVGAGI. Trimming removed 10 bases from V and 5 bases from J, with 22 bases in between. The length of the CDR3 is 15 residues. Sequencing was performed on memory CD4+ T cells from PBMCs. The subset here: CD45RA-negative fraction. The clonotype was recovered from a man aged 18 to 30 in good health. Some clones in this sample may be carry-over from other donors' samples. The chain joins TRBV6-5 to TRBJ2-3, with a tentative D call TRBD2 (7 bases). The CDR3 DNA is TGTGCCACCGCCCGGGGGGCATCGGGGGGAGATACGCAGTATTTT. Encoded protein: CATARGASGGDTQYF.